What follows are 14 T cell receptor beta chains derived from one specimen sequenced in a study of blood T cell repertoires in COVID-19. The data were produced by immunoSEQ multiplex PCR, yet TCRdb's version contains in-frame clones alone and is incomplete. The sample consists of under 150,000 clones, about 80% of them appearing once. Sequences were obtained from peripheral blood. The receptors here all came from a man in his sixties with acute or convalescent COVID-19.

The chain joins TRBV5-4 to TRBJ2-5; perhaps TRBD2 as D (6 bases). CDR3 size: 15 residues. Germline V CDR1 and CDR2: SGHNT, YYREEE (reference sequence). V was pared by 0 bases and J by 6 bases, with 15 bases between. The CDR3 region is CASSLAGRGGKTQYF. The CDR3 coding sequence is TGTGCCAGCAGCTTGGCCGGTCGGGGAGGAAAGACCCAGTACTTC.

This clone was seen once. J is TRBJ1-3 and V is TRBV5-1; D is unclear. The CDR3 covers 15 residues. V was trimmed by 0 bases and J by 3 bases, leaving 10 bases between them. Germline CDR1 is SGHRS and CDR2 is YFSETQ. In nucleotides, the CDR3 is TGCGCCAGCAGCTTGGCAGGTCTCGGTGGAAACACCATATATTTT. Translation gives CASSLAGLGGNTIYF.

The V gene is TRBV4-1, the J gene TRBJ2-5, with 7 bases aligning to TRBD2. Trimming cost V 4 bases and J 3 bases; bases outside gene matches: 8. Germline CDR1 and CDR2: MGHRA and YSYEKL. CDR3 length equals 15 residues. CDR3 coding DNA: TGCGCCAGCAGCCCGAGCGGGATGATAGAAGAGACCCAGTACTTC. This translates into CASSPSGMIEETQYF.

This chain links TRBV6-5 with TRBJ2-2; possible D gene TRBD2, 5 bases. Trimming took off 5 bases at V and 7 bases at J, with 11 bases between the two ends. The CDR3 length is 13 residues. CDR1 MNHEY and CDR2 SVGAGI come from the germline V gene. The CDR3 coding sequence is TGTGCCAGCAGTCCCCCTGGAGGCGGGGAGCTGTTTTTT. This encodes CASSPPGGGELFF.

The chain joins TRBV15 to TRBJ2-2; TRBD2 matches at 10 bases. The CDR3 runs to 16 residues. Germline V gene sequence: CDR1 LNHNV, CDR2 YYDKDF (reference sequence). V shed 1 base, J shed 5 bases, and the junction held 4 bases outside the gene matches. DNA of the CDR3: TGTGCCACCAGCAGAGGTCTAGCGGGAGTTACCGGGGAGCTGTTTTTT. Translation gives CATSRGLAGVTGELFF. Together with reference TRBV15 and TRBJ2-2, the CDR3 gives the full variable domain: DAMVIQNPRYQVTQFGKPVTLSCSQTLNHNVMYWYQQKSSQAPKLLFHYYDKDFNNEADTPDNFQSRRPNTSFCFLDIRSPGLGDTAMYLCATSRGLAGVTGELFFGEGSRLTVL.

V gene TRBV5-1 combines with J gene TRBJ1-2; maybe TRBD1 (5 bases). From germline, CDR1 is SGHRS and CDR2 YFSETQ. The V end lost 3 bases, the J end lost 2 bases, and 14 bases lay between the germline ends. This CDR3 is 15 amino acids long. The CDR3 sequence is CASSSGGRINYGYTF. The CDR3 DNA is TGCGCCAGCAGCTCCGGGGGACGGATAAACTATGGCTACACCTTC.

The V gene is TRBV9, the J gene TRBJ2-3; a possible D gene is TRBD1 (5 bases). V lost 0 bases to trimming and J lost 7 bases, with 9 bases between them. The CDR3 sequence is 13 residues long. Germline CDR1 SGDLS, CDR2 YYNGEE. The CDR3 loop is CASSVGPDNTQYF. The CDR3 DNA is TGTGCCAGCAGCGTAGGTCCGGACAATACGCAGTATTTT.

This rearrangement joins TRBV5-5 to TRBJ2-3; 8 bases agree with TRBD2. The trim removed 0 bases at V and 1 base at J, leaving 4 bases unmatched. Germline V gives CDR1 SGHKS, CDR2 YYEKEE (reference sequence). The CDR3 loop spans 16 amino acids. CDR3 region: CASSLAGREGTDTQYF. CDR3 DNA: TGTGCCAGCAGCTTGGCCGGGCGGGAGGGCACAGATACGCAGTATTTT.

This clone was found once. The CDR3 sequence is CASSVKTVNTEAFF. The CDR3 nucleotides read TGTGCCAGCTCAGTCAAGACAGTGAACACTGAAGCTTTCTTT. The V and J genes are TRBV18 and TRBJ1-1; maybe TRBD1 (5 bases). V was shortened by 5 bases and J by 0 bases, with 10 bases between the two germline ends. Per germline, CDR1 KGHSH and CDR2 LQKENI. The CDR3 spans 14 residues.

The chain carries TRBV7-9 and TRBJ2-7; 8 bases align to TRBD1. J gave up 5 bases and V 5 bases, and 5 bases lay outside the gene matches. CDR3 length equals 13 residues. Germline CDR1 is SEHNR and CDR2 is FQNEAQ (reference sequence). CDR3 residues: CASSPRDRNEQYF. The CDR3 DNA follows: TGTGCCAGCAGCCCCCGGGACAGGAACGAGCAGTACTTC.

This clone was counted a single time. The chain couples TRBV6-5 to TRBJ2-1; 10 nucleotides agree with TRBD2. Trimming at V came to 7 bases and at J to 3 bases, leaving 6 bases not matched to a gene. Germline V lookup: CDR1 MNHEY, CDR2 SVGAGI. The CDR3 length is 15 residues. The CDR3: CASTPGTSVYNEQFF. The CDR3, as DNA: TGTGCCAGCACTCCCGGGACTAGCGTCTACAATGAGCAGTTCTTC.

The chain combines TRBV10-3 with TRBJ1-3; 9 nucleotides agree with TRBD1. V gave up 3 bases and J gave up 0 bases; unmatched junction bases: 6. The CDR3 length is 17 residues. Per the germline V gene, CDR1 is ENHRY and CDR2 is SYGVKD. The CDR3 coding sequence is TGTGCCATCAGTGACCTGACAGGGGGGTCCTCTGGAAACACCATATATTTT. Translated: CAISDLTGGSSGNTIYF.

The rearrangement joins TRBV6-5 to TRBJ1-4; D is perhaps TRBD1 (5 bases). This CDR3 is built from 15 residues. V dropped 4 bases and J dropped 4 bases, with 13 bases sitting between them. CDR1 and CDR2 from the germline V gene are MNHEY and SVGAGI. In nucleotides, the CDR3 is TGTGCCAGCAGTTTATCAGGGATCCTTAATGAAAAACTGTTTTTT. This translates into CASSLSGILNEKLFF.

The chain combines TRBV5-4 with TRBJ2-4, with 9 positions matching TRBD1. V shed 4 bases and J 7 bases; nucleotides not matched to a gene: 6. CDR3 size: 14 residues. Germline loops: CDR1 SGHNT, CDR2 YYREEE (reference sequence). The CDR3: CASSEDRGVNIQYF. The CDR3 DNA reads TGTGCCAGCAGCGAGGACAGGGGCGTTAACATTCAGTACTTC.